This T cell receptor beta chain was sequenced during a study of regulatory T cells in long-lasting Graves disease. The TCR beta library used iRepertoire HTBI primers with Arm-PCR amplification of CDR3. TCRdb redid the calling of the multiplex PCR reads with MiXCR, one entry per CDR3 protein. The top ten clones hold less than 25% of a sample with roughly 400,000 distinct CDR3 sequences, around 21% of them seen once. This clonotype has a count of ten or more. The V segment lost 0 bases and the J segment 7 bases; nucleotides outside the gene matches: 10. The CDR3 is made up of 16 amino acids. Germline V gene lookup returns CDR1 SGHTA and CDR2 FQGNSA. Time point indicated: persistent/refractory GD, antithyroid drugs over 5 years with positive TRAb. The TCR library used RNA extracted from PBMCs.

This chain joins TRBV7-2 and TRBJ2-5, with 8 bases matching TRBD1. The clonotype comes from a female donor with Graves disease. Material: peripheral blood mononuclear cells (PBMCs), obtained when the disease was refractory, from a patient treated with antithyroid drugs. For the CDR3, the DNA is TGTGCCAGCAGCTTAGCGTCCAGGGGGCCCCGTGGGACCCAGTACTTC. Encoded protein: CASSLASRGPRGTQYF. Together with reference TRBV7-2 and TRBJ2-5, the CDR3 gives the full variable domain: GAGVSQSPSNKVTEKGKDVELRCDPISGHTALYWYRQSLGQGLEFLIYFQGNSAPDKSGLPSDRFSAERTGGSVSTLTIQRTQQEDSAVYLCASSLASRGPRGTQYFGPGTRLLVL.